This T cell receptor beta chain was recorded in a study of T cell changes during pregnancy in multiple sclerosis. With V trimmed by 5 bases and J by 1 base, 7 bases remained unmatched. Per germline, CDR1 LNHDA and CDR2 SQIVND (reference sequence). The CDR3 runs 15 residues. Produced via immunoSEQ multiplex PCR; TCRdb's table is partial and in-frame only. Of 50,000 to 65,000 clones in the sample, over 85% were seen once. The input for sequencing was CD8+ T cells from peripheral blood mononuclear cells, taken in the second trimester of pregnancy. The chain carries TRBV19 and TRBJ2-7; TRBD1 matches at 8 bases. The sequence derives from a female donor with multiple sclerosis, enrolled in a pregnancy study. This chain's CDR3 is CASSVGQGTSYEQYF. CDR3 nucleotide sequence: TGTGCCAGTAGTGTCGGACAGGGAACTTCCTACGAGCAGTACTTC.